This TCR beta chain appears in the sequencing data of a study of ipilimumab plus nivolumab after autologous stem cell transplantation. Study summary: The DLBCL group included primary refractory and relapsed cases.

With respect to this clone: What it recognizes is unknown.

The CDR3 is made up of 16 amino acids. Unmatched junction bases numbered 15, after V lost 5 bases and J lost 6 bases. Germline V lookup: CDR1 SGHAT, CDR2 FQNNGV. Regarding the study as a whole: TCR repertoire, Treg phenotype and gut microbiota reportedly support more study of this approach.

Starting 14 to 28 days after autologous transplant, ipilimumab 1 mg/kg was given. The protocol was immunoSEQ multiplex PCR, while the TCRdb copy is restricted to in-frame clones and leaves out a portion. The sample consists of some 25,000 clones, about 82% of them appearing once. The origin of this receptor is a male donor with diffuse large B-cell lymphoma. Source: PBMCs, taken in a trial of ipilimumab plus nivolumab as post-transplant consolidation. This chain connects TRBV11-2 to TRBJ1-1; 7 positions match TRBD1. The CDR3 DNA sequence: TGTGCCAGCAGCCCTGCCCTCCGAGGGGGCGTTTCTGAAGCTTTCTTT. Translating it yields CASSPALRGGVSEAFF.